The T cell receptor beta chain under discussion was sequenced for a study of shared clonotypes between healthy human individuals. With 0 bases removed from V and 6 bases from J, the gap between germline ends came to 6 bases. The CDR3 contains 12 residues. Germline CDR1 and CDR2: SGHAT and FQNNGV. The assay was immunoSEQ multiplex PCR, and TCRdb's table has in-frame clones only and misses some. The sample lists about 610,000 clones, 97% occurring once. Sequencing was carried out using naive CD4+ T cells sorted from blood. Subset defined: CD45RA+ positively selected. The TCR originated in a woman aged 25 to 39 in good health. This chain joins TRBV11-2 and TRBJ2-7, with D possibly being TRBD2 (6 bases). The DNA of the CDR3 is TGTGCCAGCAGCTTAGAAGCGGGCGAGCAGTACTTC. Its protein product is CASSLEAGEQYF.